This TCR beta chain came from a study of blood T cells in healthy people across ages. The CDR3 has 15 residues. Germline V lookup: CDR1 LNHDA, CDR2 SQIVND (reference sequence). V was clipped by 1 base and J by 3 bases, with 10 bases between them. Per-sample PBMC isolation yielded at least 6.5 million cells. A J-beta primer mix and a sample-barcoded 5' primer were used in a second PCR of roughly 6 to 12 cycles. TCRdb recomputed calls from the 5' RACE reads with MiXCR, one row per CDR3 protein. The repertoire has 450,000 to 700,000 distinct CDR3 sequences, 25% to 30% of them found once; the top ten carry roughly 20%.

Sequencing was performed on blood. This receptor was identified in a woman in her 70s in good health. The V call is TRBV19, the J call TRBJ1-5, with D unclear. CDR3 DNA sequence: TGTGCCAGTAGTATAGTGGCGGGTACCAATCAGCCCCAGCATTTT. Protein sequence: CASSIVAGTNQPQHF.